The 23 T cell receptor beta chains below all came from one sample that was sequenced in a study of blood T cells in healthy people across ages. The use of a sample-barcoded 5' primer and a J-beta primer mix characterized a second PCR of roughly 7 to 11 cycles. TCRdb independently ran MiXCR on the 5' RACE reads; one entry per CDR3 protein. In the table there are 870,000 or so distinct CDR3 sequences, under 30% of which are singletons. The source material was blood. The receptors stem from a woman aged 80 or older in good health.

This clonotype was counted ten times or more. The chain employs TRBV7-9 and TRBJ1-2; D is uncertain. Trimming cost V 1 base and J 4 bases, with 7 bases left between them. Germline CDR1 and CDR2: SEHNR and FQNEAQ (reference sequence). This CDR3 comprises 13 residues. The CDR3 is CASSLVPSYGYTF. In nucleotides, the CDR3 is TGTGCCAGCAGCTTAGTACCCTCCTATGGCTACACCTTC.

The chain is built from TRBV28 and TRBJ1-1; 7 bases map to TRBD1. CDR3 length: 14 amino acids. Losses at the gene ends were 8 bases for V and 3 bases for J; bases not matched to a gene: 9. Germline CDR1 is MDHEN and CDR2 is SYDVKM. The CDR3 region is CASGRDRGYTEAFF. The CDR3 bases are TGTGCCAGCGGACGGGACAGAGGCTACACTGAAGCTTTCTTT.

This clonotype was seen only a few times. The CDR3 spells CASSLDRQGLDYGYTF. Here the CDR3 DNA reads TGTGCCAGCAGCTTGGATCGGCAGGGTTTGGACTATGGCTACACCTTC. This chain links TRBV5-4 with TRBJ1-2; tentative D call: TRBD1 (5 bases). The CDR3 contains 16 residues. Trimming removed 0 bases at V and 3 bases at J, with 15 bases between. Germline CDR1 and CDR2: SGHNT and YYREEE (reference sequence).

To note about this clonotype: The junction departs from the called germline gene at one end, perhaps through a read error. CDR3 coding DNA: TGTGCCAGCAGGTTATCACCGACGGGCAATCAGCCCCTGCATTTT. Translated, it gives CASRLSPTGNQPLHF. V usage is TRBV5-6 and J usage is TRBJ1-5; D uncertain. There are 15 residues in the CDR3. Germline CDR1 reads SGHDT; CDR2 reads YYEEEE.

This clonotype was picked up many times. This sequence joins TRBV6-5 and TRBJ2-1; 8 bases match TRBD1. Germline values: CDR1 MNHEY, CDR2 SVGAGI. Unmatched junction bases numbered 10, after V lost 7 bases and J lost 8 bases. The CDR3 covers 14 residues. CDR3 DNA: TGTGCCAGCAATTTCGGGACAGGAAGGGATGAGCAGTTCTTC. This sequence encodes CASNFGTGRDEQFF.

Only a few counts were recorded for this clonotype. The chain employs TRBV20-1 and TRBJ2-2, with D maybe TRBD2 (6 bases). V lost 7 bases to trimming and J lost 6 bases, with 15 bases between them. The CDR3 extends over 13 amino acids. The germline gives CDR1 DFQATT, CDR2 SNEGSKA (reference sequence). The CDR3 DNA reads TGCAGTGTAGGAGGCGGGGCACCCGGGGAGCTGTTTTTT. Its translation: CSVGGGAPGELFF.

The chain combines TRBV5-1 with TRBJ2-2; 7 bases are a match to TRBD1. The V segment lost 4 bases and the J segment 4 bases; nucleotides outside the gene matches: 7. CDR1 and CDR2 from the germline V gene are SGHRS and YFSETQ. CDR3 length equals 15 residues. CDR3 residues: CASSADRIGTGELFF. For the CDR3, the DNA is TGCGCCAGCAGCGCGGACAGGATCGGCACCGGGGAGCTGTTTTTT. Drawing the rest from reference TRBV5-1 and TRBJ2-2, the complete variable domain is KAGVTQTPRYLIKTRGQQVTLSCSPISGHRSVSWYQQTPGQGLQFLFEYFSETQRNKGNFPGRFSGRQFSNSRSEMNVSTLELGDSALYLCASSADRIGTGELFFGEGSRLTVL.

On this clonotype itself: One junction end disagrees with the germline gene, perhaps due to a read error. The CDR3 bases are TGTGCCAGCAGCCTAGGGACTAGCGGAGACTCCACAGATACGCAGTATTTT. Residues: CASSLGTSGDSTDTQYF. The J gene is TRBJ2-3, the V gene TRBV13; 11 positions agree with TRBD2. Germline CDR1 is PRHDT and CDR2 is FYEKMQ (reference sequence). The CDR3 has 17 amino acids.

This clonotype was seen only once. A much more abundant neighbour one base away suggests this may be a read error. The chain recombines TRBV27 with TRBJ2-3; 11 nucleotides align to TRBD2. The germline gives CDR1 MNHEY, CDR2 SMNVEV (reference sequence). This CDR3 is 15 amino acids long. Here the CDR3 reads CANSFTSGGRDTQYF. The CDR3 DNA follows: TGTGCCAACAGTTTTACTAGCGGGGGTCGGGATACGCAGTATTTT.

Many counts were recorded for this clonotype. This rearrangement joins TRBV9 to TRBJ1-6, with 7 positions matching TRBD1. The length of the CDR3 is 15 residues. J gave up 8 bases and V 4 bases, and 9 bases lay outside the gene matches. Germline V gene sequence: CDR1 SGDLS, CDR2 YYNGEE. CDR3: CASSPRQGQDSPLHF. The CDR3 bases are TGTGCCAGCAGCCCTCGACAGGGACAAGATTCACCCCTCCACTTT.

Comment on this clonotype: A read error may produce the germline difference seen at one junction end. V is TRBV3-1 and J is TRBJ2-2; 7 bases line up with TRBD1. Per germline, CDR1 LGHDT and CDR2 YNNKEL (reference sequence). The CDR3 covers 13 residues. Here the CDR3 DNA reads TGTGCCAGCAGACAACAGGGGATAGGGGGGCTGTTTTTT. Translation gives CASRQQGIGGLFF.

This clonotype was seen many times. The rearrangement uses TRBV12-3 or TRBV12-4 and TRBJ2-3; perhaps D is TRBD1 or TRBD2 (5 bases each). V was trimmed by 5 bases and J by 2 bases, leaving 20 bases between them. The CDR3 is 17 amino acids. The CDR3 is CASSEYRSRGVTDTQYF. In nucleotides, the CDR3 is TGTGCCAGCAGTGAATACAGGTCCCGAGGGGTCACAGATACGCAGTATTTT.

This clonotype was seen a few times. The rearrangement joins TRBV2 to TRBJ2-3; 9 nucleotides align to TRBD1. J lost 4 bases, V lost 4 bases, and 3 bases had no gene match. This CDR3 contains 14 residues. The germline V gene encodes CDR1 SNHLY and CDR2 FYNNEI. The DNA for the CDR3 is TGTGCCAGCAGTGGACAGGGGGTGGCAGATACGCAGTATTTT. It yields the protein CASSGQGVADTQYF.

This clonotype came up a few times. One end of the junction is discordant with germline, which a read error may explain. The chain couples TRBV9 to TRBJ2-3, with 10 bases that match TRBD2. The CDR3 covers 16 residues. Per germline, CDR1 SGDLS and CDR2 YYNGEE. CDR3 DNA: TGTGCCAGCAGCCCTAGCGGGGGCCTGAGCACAGATATGCAGTATTTT. Encoded protein: CASSPSGGLSTDMQYF.

This clonotype came up many times. V and J are TRBV12-1 and TRBJ2-7; whether TRBD1, the table's D call, matches the DNA was not checked. TRBV12-1 is a documented pseudogene. The CDR3 spans 13 residues. The CDR3 here is CASSYRGTFEQYF. The CDR3 nucleotides are TGTGCCAGCAGTTACAGGGGGACTTTCGAGCAGTACTTC.

This clonotype was seen repeatedly, ten times or more. The chain is built from TRBV6-2 or TRBV6-3 and TRBJ2-3, with 7 bases identical to TRBD1. The CDR3 extends over 14 amino acids. V dropped 11 bases and J dropped 2; count of bases not matched to a gene: 10. The germline CDR1 and CDR2 sequences are MNHEY and SVGEGT. The CDR3 DNA reads TGTGCCGACGGGCGGACAGGCTTCACAGATACGCAGTATTTT. The encoded protein is CADGRTGFTDTQYF.

This chain connects TRBV24-1 to TRBJ2-2; 9 nucleotides line up with TRBD1. With V trimmed by 2 bases and J by 4 bases, 4 bases remained unmatched. The CDR3 consists of 16 residues. Per germline, CDR1 KGHDR and CDR2 SFDVKD. The CDR3 DNA is TGTGCCACCAGTGATTCCGGGACAGGGCGCACCGGGGAGCTGTTTTTT. The encoded protein is CATSDSGTGRTGELFF.

V and J are TRBV2 and TRBJ1-1, with 7 bases lining up with TRBD1. The CDR3 is made up of 15 amino acids. Unmatched junction bases numbered 7, after V lost 6 bases and J lost 0 bases. Looked up from germline, CDR1 is SNHLY and CDR2 is FYNNEI. CDR3 DNA sequence: TGTGCCAGCAGAGCCAGGGGGAGTATGAACACTGAAGCTTTCTTT. Translated: CASRARGSMNTEAFF.

This chain uses TRBV6-2 or TRBV6-3 with TRBJ2-1; the D gene is possibly TRBD2 (6 bases). Germline-derived CDR1 and CDR2 are MNHEY and SVGEGT. The CDR3 is 15 residues long. V lost 7 bases and J lost 9, with 22 bases in between. As DNA, the CDR3 is TGTGCCAGCACACTAAGGCGGGGTAGCCCTACTGAGCAGTTCTTC. This codes for CASTLRRGSPTEQFF.

As concerns this clonotype: At one end, the junction sequence differs from germline, possibly due to a read error. The V call is TRBV3-1, the J call TRBJ2-4, with a tentative D call TRBD1 (6 bases). The DNA end is more similar to TRBJ2-5, so the J call may be wrong. The germline V gene has CDR1 LGHDT and CDR2 YNNKEL (reference sequence). The CDR3 is 15 residues long. CDR3 region: CANSQGRARGETQYF. As DNA, the CDR3 is TGTGCCAACAGCCAAGGGAGAGCAAGGGGGGAGACCCAGTACTTC.

This clonotype was recorded many times. The V call is TRBV6-6, the J call TRBJ1-1, with TRBD1 matching 10 bases. Germline trimming cut 6 bases from V and 8 bases from J; bases unmatched to any gene: 6. This CDR3 is 13 amino acids long. Germline V gives CDR1 MNHNY, CDR2 SVGAGI (reference sequence). DNA of the CDR3: TGTGCCAGCAGCAGGGACAGGGGAAGGGAAGCTTTCTTT. It specifies CASSRDRGREAFF.

This clonotype was detected ten times or more. The CDR3 DNA reads as TGTGCCAGCAGTTACGACAGGGGAGCAGGCAATGAGCAGTTCTTC. Translating gives CASSYDRGAGNEQFF. The rearrangement joins TRBV6-5 to TRBJ2-1; 8 bases are a match to TRBD1. The CDR3 totals 15 residues. Trimming at V came to 2 bases and at J to 6 bases, leaving 6 bases not matched to a gene. The germline V gene has CDR1 MNHEY and CDR2 SVGAGI.

This chain connects TRBV20-1 to TRBJ2-3, with 13 bases identical to TRBD2. The CDR3 loop spans 16 amino acids. The V segment lost 1 base and the J segment 4 bases; nucleotides outside the gene matches: 5. Germline V CDR1 and CDR2: DFQATT, SNEGSKA (reference sequence). CDR3 nucleotide sequence: TGCAGTGCTAGAGGGTTAACTAGCGGGGGGGCAGATACGCAGTATTTT. Its translation is CSARGLTSGGADTQYF.